This T cell receptor beta chain was sequenced for a study of cytomegalovirus exposure and HLA in healthy donors. Study outcomes and limitations: It was shown in a later analysis that HLA-associated TCR beta chains were more clonally expanded than other, equally common chains. Using a false discovery rate of 0.05, a later analysis showed that approximately 16,000 TCR beta sequences were associated with HLA alleles.

For this clone: What it recognizes is unknown.

A multiplex PCR was run with 60 Vbeta primers and 13 Jbeta primers. This table comes from immunoSEQ multiplex PCR, and its TCRdb copy is limited to in-frame clones, with some not included. Recorded here are about 200,000 clones; the top ten clones represent 0.75% to 1%. This receptor was identified in a woman in her twenties or thirties in good health and CMV-seropositive. Material: PBMCs.

CDR3 sequence reads: CASSLKLQGASLHF. Here the CDR3 DNA reads TGCGCCAGCAGCTTGAAACTACAGGGGGCGTCCCTCCACTTT. The chain carries TRBV5-1 and TRBJ1-6; 9 nucleotides align to TRBD1. This CDR3 spans 14 amino acids. Per the germline V gene, CDR1 is SGHRS and CDR2 is YFSETQ. V lost 1 base, J lost 14 bases, and 7 bases stayed unmatched.